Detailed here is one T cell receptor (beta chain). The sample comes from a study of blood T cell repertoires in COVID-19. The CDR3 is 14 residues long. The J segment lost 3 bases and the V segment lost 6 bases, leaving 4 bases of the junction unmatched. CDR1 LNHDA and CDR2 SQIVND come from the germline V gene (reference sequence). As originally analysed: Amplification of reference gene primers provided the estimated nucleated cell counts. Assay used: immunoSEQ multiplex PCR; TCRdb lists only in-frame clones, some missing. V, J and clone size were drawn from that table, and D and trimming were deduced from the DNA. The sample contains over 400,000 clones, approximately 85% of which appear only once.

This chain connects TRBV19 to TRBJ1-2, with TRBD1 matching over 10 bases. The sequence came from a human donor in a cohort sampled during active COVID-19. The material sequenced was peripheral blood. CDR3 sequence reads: CASRAGTGDYGYTF. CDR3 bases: TGTGCCAGTAGGGCGGGGACAGGGGACTATGGCTACACCTTC.